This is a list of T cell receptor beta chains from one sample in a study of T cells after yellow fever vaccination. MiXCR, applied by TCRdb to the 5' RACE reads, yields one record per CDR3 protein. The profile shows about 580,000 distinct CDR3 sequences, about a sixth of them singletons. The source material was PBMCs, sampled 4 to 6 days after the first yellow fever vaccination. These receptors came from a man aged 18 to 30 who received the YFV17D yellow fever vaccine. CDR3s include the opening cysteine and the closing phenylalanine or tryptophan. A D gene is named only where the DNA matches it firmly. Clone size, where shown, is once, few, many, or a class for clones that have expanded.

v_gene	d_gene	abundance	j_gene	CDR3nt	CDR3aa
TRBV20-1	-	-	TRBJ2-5	TGCAGTGCCCCACAATTGGGCGAGACCCAGTACTTC	CSAPQLGETQYF
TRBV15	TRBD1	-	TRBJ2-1	TGTGCCACCAGCAGCCGGGACAGGGGTGAGCAGTTCTTC	CATSSRDRGEQFF
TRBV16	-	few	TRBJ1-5	TGTGCCAGCAGCCAATCCTATCAGCCCCAGCATTTT	CASSQSYQPQHF
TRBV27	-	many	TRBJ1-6	TGTGCCAGCAGTACGAAGGGGGACGGTTCACCCCTCCACTTT	CASSTKGDGSPLHF
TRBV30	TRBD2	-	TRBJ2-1	TGTGCCTGGAGTGTAAAGGCGGGGGGGCCCTACAATGAGCAGTTCTTC	CAWSVKAGGPYNEQFF
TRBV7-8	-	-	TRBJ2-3	TGTGCCAGCAGCCCTTTTGCGGACCGACGCACAGATACGCAGTATTTT	CASSPFADRRTDTQYF
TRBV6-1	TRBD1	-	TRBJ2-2	TGTGCCAGCCGACAGGGACAGGGGGGCGTCGTCGGGGAGCTGTTTTTT	CASRQGQGGVVGELFF
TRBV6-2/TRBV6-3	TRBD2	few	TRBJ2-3	TGTGCCAGCAGTTCCGGGACTAGCGCAGATACGCAGTATTTT	CASSSGTSADTQYF
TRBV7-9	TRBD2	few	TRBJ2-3	TGTGCCAGCAGCTTAATAGCGGGGGGCGACGCAGATACGCAGTATTTT	CASSLIAGGDADTQYF
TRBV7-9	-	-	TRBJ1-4	TGTGCCAGCAGCTTCGACCTTAAAAAACTGTTTTTT	CASSFDLKKLFF
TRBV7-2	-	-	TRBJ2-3	TGTGCCAGCAGCTTCCAGCGGGCAGATACGCAGTATTTT	CASSFQRADTQYF
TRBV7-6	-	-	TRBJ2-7	TGTGCCAGCAGCTTAGGAGGATCCGCTGTGTCCTACGAGCAGTACTTC	CASSLGGSAVSYEQYF
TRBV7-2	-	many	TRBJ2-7	TGTGCCAGCAGCTTAGGATTGGACGCCTACGAGCAGTACTTC	CASSLGLDAYEQYF
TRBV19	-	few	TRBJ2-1	TGTGCCAGTAGTGCCGGGCTTGGGGAACCCAGGGAGCAGTTCTTC	CASSAGLGEPREQFF
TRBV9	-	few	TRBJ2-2	TGTGCCAGCAGCGCCTCGACGGGTCCGAACACCGGGGAGCTGTTTTTT	CASSASTGPNTGELFF
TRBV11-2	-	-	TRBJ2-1	TGTGCCAGCAGCTTAGACGGCCCTTCCACGTTCTACAATGAGCAGTTCTTC	CASSLDGPSTFYNEQFF
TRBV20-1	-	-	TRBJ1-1	TGCAGTGCTAGAGGGGGTGGGACTGAAGCTTTCTTT	CSARGGGTEAFF
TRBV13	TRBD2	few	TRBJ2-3	TGTGCCAGCAGCTGCTTAGCGGGGGGGCCAGACACAGATACGCAGTATTTT	CASSCLAGGPDTDTQYF
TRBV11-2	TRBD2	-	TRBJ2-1	TGTGCCAGCAGCTCCGAGGATCTAGCGGCCTTTAGGAATGAGCAGTTCTTC	CASSSEDLAAFRNEQFF
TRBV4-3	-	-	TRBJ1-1	TGCGCCAGCCGTACTCGCGGGTTGTCAGAAGCTTTCTTT	CASRTRGLSEAFF
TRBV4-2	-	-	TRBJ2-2	TGTGCCAGCAGCTTTACCGGGGGATACACCGGGGAGCTGTTTTTT	CASSFTGGYTGELFF
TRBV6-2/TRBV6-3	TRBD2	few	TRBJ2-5	TGTGCCAGCAGTCCCCTCCGGGTGGGAGGGGAGACCCAGTACTTC	CASSPLRVGGETQYF
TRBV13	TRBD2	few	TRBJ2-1	TGTGCCAGCAGCTTAAGCCCTAGCGGGACCTACAATGAGCAGTTCTTC	CASSLSPSGTYNEQFF
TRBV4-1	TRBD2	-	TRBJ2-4	TGCGCCAGCAGCCAAGACTGGCGGGGGGGCTCAAACATTCAGTACTTC	CASSQDWRGGSNIQYF
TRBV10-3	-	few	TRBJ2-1	TGTGCCATCAGTGGAATGAGTGGTGGTGGGTTCACCTACAATGAGCAGTTCTTC	CAISGMSGGGFTYNEQFF
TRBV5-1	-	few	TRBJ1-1	TGCGCCAGCAGAACGGGGGGCTTCAGGGTGAACACTGAAGCTTTCTTT	CASRTGGFRVNTEAFF
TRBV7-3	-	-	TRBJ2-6	TGTGCCAGCAGCCTGAGACAGGCGGGTATCTCTTCTGGGGCCAACGTCCTGACTTTC	CASSLRQAGISSGANVLTF
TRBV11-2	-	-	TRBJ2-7	TGTGCCAGCAGCTTATGGAGCCACGAGCAGTACTTC	CASSLWSHEQYF
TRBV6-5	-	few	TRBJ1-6	TGTGCCAGCAGTTACAGGGAGAGCTCCTATAATTCACCCCTCCACTTT	CASSYRESSYNSPLHF
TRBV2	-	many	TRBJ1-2	TGTGCCAGCGGATACAGACAGAACTATGGCTACACCTTC	CASGYRQNYGYTF
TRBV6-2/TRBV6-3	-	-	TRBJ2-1	TGTGCCAGCAGTCGTTTTGGGGGCTATGAGCAGTTCTTC	CASSRFGGYEQFF
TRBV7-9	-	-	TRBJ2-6	TGTGCCAGCAGCTTTACAGGGTCTGGGGCCAACGTCCTGACTTTC	CASSFTGSGANVLTF
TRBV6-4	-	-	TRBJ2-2	TGTGCCAGCAGTGACGACGAAGAAAACGGGGAGCTGTTTTTT	CASSDDEENGELFF
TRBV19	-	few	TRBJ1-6	TGTGCCAGTAGCCCGGTTGGAGGCTCCTATAATTCACCCCTCCACTTT	CASSPVGGSYNSPLHF
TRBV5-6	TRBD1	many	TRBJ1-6	TGTGCCAGCAGCTTTGGGACAGATACACCCCTCCACTTT	CASSFGTDTPLHF
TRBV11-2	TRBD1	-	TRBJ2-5	TGTGCCAGCAGCTTAGTGACAGGGATCGAAGAGACCCAGTACTTC	CASSLVTGIEETQYF
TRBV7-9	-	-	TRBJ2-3	TGTGCCAGCAGCTTTTCTACTGGGGGCACAGATACGCAGTATTTT	CASSFSTGGTDTQYF
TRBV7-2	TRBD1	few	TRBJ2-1	TGTGCCAGCAGCTTAGGGGGACAGGGACATTACAATGAGCAGTTCTTC	CASSLGGQGHYNEQFF
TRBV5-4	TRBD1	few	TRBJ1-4	TGTGCCAGCAGCTTGGAGGGACAGGGAACTGAAAAACTGTTTTTT	CASSLEGQGTEKLFF
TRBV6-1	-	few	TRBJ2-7	TGTGCCAGCAGTCTGGGCCGTCCAGGCGGAGCCTACGAGCAGTACTTC	CASSLGRPGGAYEQYF
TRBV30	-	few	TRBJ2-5	TGTGCCTGGAGGAGCGGAGAGACCCAGTACTTC	CAWRSGETQYF
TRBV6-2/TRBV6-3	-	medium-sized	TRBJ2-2	TGTGCCAGCAGTTACTCGACCACCGGGGAGCTGTTTTTT	CASSYSTTGELFF
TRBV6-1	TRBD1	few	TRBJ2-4	TGTGCCAGCAGCCACGGACAGGCCATAGCCAAAAACATTCAGTACTTC	CASSHGQAIAKNIQYF
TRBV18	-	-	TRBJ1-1	TGTGCCAGCTCACCATACACAGGAGGGGTCGTGAACACTGAAGCTTTCTTT	CASSPYTGGVVNTEAFF
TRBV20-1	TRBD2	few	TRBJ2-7	TGCAGTGCTCGCAGCGGGGGCCACTCCTACGAGCAGTACTTC	CSARSGGHSYEQYF
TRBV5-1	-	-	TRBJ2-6	TGCGCCAGCAGCTTGGGGACACTTACCCCCTTTGGGGCCAACGTCCTGACTTTC	CASSLGTLTPFGANVLTF
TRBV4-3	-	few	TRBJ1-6	TGCGCCAGCAGCCCAGAGACAGACAGAGGGAATTCACCCCTCCACTTT	CASSPETDRGNSPLHF
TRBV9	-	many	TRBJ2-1	TGTGCCAGCAGCGTAGCTGTCCGGGCAGTTGGTGAGCAGTTCTTC	CASSVAVRAVGEQFF
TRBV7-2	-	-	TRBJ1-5	TGTGCCAGCAGCCCCAGGCGTGGTAATCAGCCCCACCATTTT	CASSPRRGNQPHHF